Below are 18 T cell receptor beta chains sequenced from a single sample in a study of response to subunit inactivated influenza vaccine. Each CDR3 protein is one row after TCRdb ran MiXCR on the RT-PCR reads. The profile shows under 550,000 distinct CDR3 sequences, roughly 8.2% of them singletons. The sequencing used PBMCs from blood, collected about 24 months after vaccination. Receptor source: a man aged 45 to 75 who received an inactivated influenza vaccine.

V usage is TRBV18 and J usage is TRBJ2-5; 8 bases are a match to TRBD2. Germline values: CDR1 KGHSH, CDR2 LQKENI. V trimming: 9 bases; J trimming: 3 bases; junction bases outside the gene matches: 15. The CDR3 has 16 residues. CDR3 nucleotide sequence: TGTGCCAGTTCGGACCCGGGTAGCGGGATTAAAGAGACCCAGTACTTC. The encoded protein is CASSDPGSGIKETQYF.

This clonotype was counted many times. V and J are TRBV5-6 and TRBJ1-5; D call uncertain. CDR3 size: 15 residues. Per the germline V gene, CDR1 is SGHDT and CDR2 is YYEEEE. V was pared by 2 bases and J by 6 bases, with 15 bases between. CDR3 in amino acids: CASSLFGSTIQPQHF. In DNA form, the CDR3 reads TGTGCCAGCAGCTTATTCGGTTCCACAATTCAGCCCCAGCATTTT.

This clonotype was seen only a few times. The V and J genes are TRBV5-1 and TRBJ1-2, with a possible D match to TRBD1 (5 bases). The CDR3 consists of 13 residues. V was trimmed by 1 base and J by 8 bases, leaving 12 bases between them. Germline-derived CDR1 and CDR2 are SGHRS and YFSETQ. In DNA, the CDR3 is TGCGCCAGCAGCTTGACAGGCGTACAAGGCTACACCTTC. Translated, it gives CASSLTGVQGYTF. The complete variable domain, with remaining parts taken from reference TRBV5-1 and TRBJ1-2, reads KAGVTQTPRYLIKTRGQQVTLSCSPISGHRSVSWYQQTPGQGLQFLFEYFSETQRNKGNFPGRFSGRQFSNSRSEMNVSTLELGDSALYLCASSLTGVQGYTFGSGTRLTVV.

The J gene is TRBJ1-4, the V gene TRBV7-2; 8 positions match TRBD1. V lost 7 bases to trimming and J lost 3 bases; unmatched junction nucleotides: 13. Germline V gene lookup returns CDR1 SGHTA and CDR2 FQGNSA. This CDR3 is 17 amino acids long. The CDR3 loop is CASTLGGQGASNEKLFF. CDR3 coding DNA: TGTGCCAGCACCCTAGGGGGGCAGGGGGCTTCTAATGAAAAACTGTTTTTT.

This clonotype has more than one count but fewer than ten. This sequence joins TRBV5-1 and TRBJ1-2, with 10 positions matching TRBD1. The CDR3 spans 15 residues. Germline V lookup: CDR1 SGHRS, CDR2 YFSETQ. Trimming removed 4 bases from V and 2 bases from J; junction bases left unmatched: 5. The CDR3 protein is CASSRGQGENYGYTF. In DNA form, the CDR3 reads TGCGCCAGCAGCCGTGGACAGGGGGAGAACTATGGCTACACCTTC. Full variable domain (remainder filled in from reference TRBV5-1 and TRBJ1-2): KAGVTQTPRYLIKTRGQQVTLSCSPISGHRSVSWYQQTPGQGLQFLFEYFSETQRNKGNFPGRFSGRQFSNSRSEMNVSTLELGDSALYLCASSRGQGENYGYTFGSGTRLTVV.

V and J are TRBV12-3 or TRBV12-4 and TRBJ2-2, with D unresolved. CDR3 length equals 15 residues. Trimming pared 7 bases from V and 3 bases from J, leaving 15 bases between. CDR3 amino acids: CASTLDGLHTGELFF. CDR3 DNA sequence: TGTGCCAGCACCCTCGATGGGTTGCACACCGGGGAGCTGTTTTTT.

This chain joins TRBV5-1 and TRBJ2-5; D call uncertain. The CDR3 length is 13 residues. In germline, CDR1 is SGHRS, CDR2 YFSETQ. V was clipped by 7 bases and J by 1 base, with 11 bases between them. As DNA, the CDR3 is TGCGCCAGCTGCCTTCTGAGCCAAGAGACCCAGTACTTC. Its translation is CASCLLSQETQYF. The variable domain in full, with the rest retrieved from reference TRBV5-1 and TRBJ2-5, is KAGVTQTPRYLIKTRGQQVTLSCSPISGHRSVSWYQQTPGQGLQFLFEYFSETQRNKGNFPGRFSGRQFSNSRSEMNVSTLELGDSALYLCASCLLSQETQYFGPGTRLLVL.

This clonotype turned up a few times. The chain combines TRBV5-5 with TRBJ1-5; D remains ambiguous. Trimming removed 4 bases from V and 0 bases from J, with 8 bases in between. CDR3 length: 14 residues. Germline-derived CDR1 and CDR2 are SGHKS and YYEKEE (reference sequence). CDR3 in amino acids: CASSRMNSNQPQHF. Here the CDR3 DNA reads TGTGCCAGCAGCAGGATGAATAGCAATCAGCCCCAGCATTTT.

The V gene is TRBV13, the J gene TRBJ2-5; D gene unclear. The V gene's germline CDR1 is PRHDT and CDR2 FYEKMQ (reference sequence). Trimming pared 3 bases from V and 9 bases from J, leaving 14 bases between. This CDR3 comprises 13 residues. CDR3: CASSFNGDRAQYF. CDR3 nucleotides: TGTGCCAGCAGCTTTAATGGTGATCGGGCCCAGTACTTC.

This clonotype was detected ten times or more. V is TRBV12-3 or TRBV12-4 and J is TRBJ2-3; a weak D match, TRBD1 (5 bases). This CDR3 spans 12 amino acids. Trimming shortened V by 6 bases and J by 8 bases, and 12 bases separated the two germline ends. CDR3 amino acids: CASSPDRATQYF. The CDR3 nucleotides are TGTGCCAGCAGCCCCGACAGAGCTACGCAGTATTTT.

This clonotype was seen only a few times. V and J are TRBV4-3 and TRBJ2-1; no definite D call. The CDR3 runs 12 residues. The germline gives CDR1 LGHNA, CDR2 YSLEER. Trimming left V 4 bases short and J 6 bases short, with 7 bases between. CDR3 in amino acids: CASSRIGNEQFF. DNA for the CDR3: TGCGCCAGCAGCCGTATAGGCAATGAGCAGTTCTTC.

This clonotype was counted only a few times. The genes are TRBV3-1 and TRBJ2-3, with 7 bases that match TRBD2. The CDR3 is 15 residues long. The J segment lost 8 bases and the V segment lost 4 bases, leaving 12 bases of the junction unmatched. Germline V gene sequence: CDR1 LGHDT, CDR2 YNNKEL (reference sequence). The CDR3 DNA sequence: TGTGCCAGCAGCCCCCCGGGGAGCGGGATTCGTACGCAGTATTTT. It is translated as CASSPPGSGIRTQYF.

In this sample, this clonotype turned up many times. The CDR3 nucleotides are TGTGCCAGCAGCAAGGGGGCGACCTACGAGCAGTACTTC. Translation gives CASSKGATYEQYF. V usage is TRBV7-2 and J usage is TRBJ2-7; TRBD1 agrees at 7 bases. This CDR3 has 13 amino acids. V shed 5 bases and J 2 bases; nucleotides not matched to a gene: 3. Germline V CDR1 and CDR2: SGHTA, FQGNSA.

This chain connects TRBV4-2 to TRBJ2-1, with D maybe TRBD1 (5 bases). Per the germline V gene, CDR1 is LGHNA and CDR2 is YNFKEQ. Trimming took off 4 bases at V and 0 bases at J, with 10 bases between the two ends. The CDR3 is 15 residues long. The DNA for the CDR3 is TGTGCCAGCAGCCCCGACAGCCTCTCCTACAATGAGCAGTTCTTC. Protein: CASSPDSLSYNEQFF.

This chain links TRBV6-2 or TRBV6-3 with TRBJ1-2; 7 bases line up with TRBD1. There are 15 residues in the CDR3. After removal of 6 bases from V and 3 bases from J, the junction contained 10 bases not matched to a gene. Germline V gene lookup returns CDR1 MNHEY and CDR2 SVGEGT. This chain's CDR3 is CASSRSGTAHYGYTF. The CDR3 DNA reads as TGTGCCAGCAGCCGGTCCGGGACAGCGCACTATGGCTACACCTTC.

This clonotype has ten or more counts. V is TRBV3-1 and J is TRBJ2-1, with TRBD2 as a possible D gene (6 bases). The CDR3 runs 14 residues. With 1 base removed from V and 9 bases from J, the gap between germline ends came to 13 bases. Per the germline V gene, CDR1 is LGHDT and CDR2 is YNNKEL (reference sequence). The CDR3 DNA reads TGTGCCAGCAGCCAAGTTCAGCAGGGAGGTGAGCAGTTCTTC. This sequence encodes CASSQVQQGGEQFF.

CDR3 sequence reads: CASSPTSAGTGELFF. CDR3 bases: TGTGCCAGCAGTCCCACTAGCGCCGGCACCGGGGAGCTGTTTTTT. The chain uses TRBV27 and TRBJ2-2; TRBD2 aligns across 7 bases. Germline assignment: CDR1 MNHEY and CDR2 SMNVEV (reference sequence). With V trimmed by 5 bases and J by 4 bases, 7 bases remained unmatched. The CDR3 loop spans 15 amino acids.

V is TRBV5-4 and J is TRBJ2-2; possibly TRBD1 for D (5 bases). Trimming took 4 bases from V and 5 from J, leaving 12 bases between them. Germline lookup yields CDR1 SGHNT and CDR2 YYREEE (reference sequence). This CDR3 comprises 14 residues. For the CDR3, the DNA is TGTGCCAGCAGCATACGCAGGGATACCGGGGAGCTGTTTTTT. This sequence encodes CASSIRRDTGELFF.